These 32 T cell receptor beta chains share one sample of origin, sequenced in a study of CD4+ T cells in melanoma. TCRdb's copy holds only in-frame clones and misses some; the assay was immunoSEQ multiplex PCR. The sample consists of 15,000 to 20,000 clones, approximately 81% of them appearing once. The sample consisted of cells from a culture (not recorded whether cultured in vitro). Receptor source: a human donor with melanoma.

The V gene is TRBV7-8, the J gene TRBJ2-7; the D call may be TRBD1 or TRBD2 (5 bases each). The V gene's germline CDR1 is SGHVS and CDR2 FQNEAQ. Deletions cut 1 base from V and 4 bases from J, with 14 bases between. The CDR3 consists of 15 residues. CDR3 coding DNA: TGTGCCAGCAGCTTAGGTGTTGGGACGGGTTACGAGCAGTACTTC. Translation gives CASSLGVGTGYEQYF.

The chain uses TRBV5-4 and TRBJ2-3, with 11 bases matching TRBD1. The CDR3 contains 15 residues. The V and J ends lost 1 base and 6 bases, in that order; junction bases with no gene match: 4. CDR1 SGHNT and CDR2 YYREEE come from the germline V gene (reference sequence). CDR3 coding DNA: TGTGCCAGCAGCTTGAGTGGGACAGGGGGTGATACGCAGTATTTT. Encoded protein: CASSLSGTGGDTQYF.

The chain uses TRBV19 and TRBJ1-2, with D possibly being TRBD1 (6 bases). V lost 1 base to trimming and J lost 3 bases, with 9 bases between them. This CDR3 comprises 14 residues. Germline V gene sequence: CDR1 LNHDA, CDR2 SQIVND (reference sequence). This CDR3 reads CASSIGTGYYGYTF. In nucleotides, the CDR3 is TGTGCCAGTAGTATAGGAACAGGGTACTATGGCTACACCTTC.

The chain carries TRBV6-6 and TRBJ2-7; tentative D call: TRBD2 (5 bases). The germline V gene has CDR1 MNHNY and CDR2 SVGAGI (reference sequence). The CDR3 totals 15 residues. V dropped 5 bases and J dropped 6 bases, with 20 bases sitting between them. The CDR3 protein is CASSTRTETPREQYF. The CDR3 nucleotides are TGTGCCAGCAGTACCCGGACTGAGACCCCTCGCGAGCAGTACTTC.

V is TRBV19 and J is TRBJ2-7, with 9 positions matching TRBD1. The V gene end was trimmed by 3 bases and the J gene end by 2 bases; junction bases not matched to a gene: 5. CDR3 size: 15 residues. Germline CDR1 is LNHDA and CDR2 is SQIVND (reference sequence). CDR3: CASSMPGQGTYEQYF. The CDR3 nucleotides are TGTGCCAGTAGTATGCCAGGACAGGGGACCTACGAGCAGTACTTC.

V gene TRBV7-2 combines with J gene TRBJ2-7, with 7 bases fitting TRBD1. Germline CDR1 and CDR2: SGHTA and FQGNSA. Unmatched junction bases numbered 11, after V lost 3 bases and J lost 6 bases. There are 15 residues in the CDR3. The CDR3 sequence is CASSLERDRAREQYF. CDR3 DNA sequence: TGTGCCAGCAGCTTGGAGAGGGACAGAGCTCGCGAGCAGTACTTC.

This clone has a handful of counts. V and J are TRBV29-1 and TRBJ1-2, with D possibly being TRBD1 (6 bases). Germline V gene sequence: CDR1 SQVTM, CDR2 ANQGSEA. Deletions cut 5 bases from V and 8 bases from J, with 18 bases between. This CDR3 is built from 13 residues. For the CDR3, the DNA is TGCAGCGTTCCCGAGGGGGGCCTAGGCGGCTACACCTTC. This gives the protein CSVPEGGLGGYTF.

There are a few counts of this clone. Written as DNA, the CDR3 is TGTGCCAGCAGACGGACAGGGCCCAACTATGGCTACACCTTC. Protein: CASRRTGPNYGYTF. The chain is built from TRBV6-5 and TRBJ1-2; the match to TRBD1 covers 8 bases. This CDR3 is built from 14 residues. In germline, CDR1 is MNHEY, CDR2 SVGAGI. Losses at the gene ends were 6 bases for V and 2 bases for J; bases not matched to a gene: 5.

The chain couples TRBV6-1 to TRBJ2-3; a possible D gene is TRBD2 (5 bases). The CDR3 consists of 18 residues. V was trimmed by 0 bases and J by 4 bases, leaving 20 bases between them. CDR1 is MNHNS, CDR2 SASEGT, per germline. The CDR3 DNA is TGTGCCAGCAGTGAAGCGAAAGTTGTAAACTCCGGGGCAGATACGCAGTATTTT. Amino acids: CASSEAKVVNSGADTQYF.

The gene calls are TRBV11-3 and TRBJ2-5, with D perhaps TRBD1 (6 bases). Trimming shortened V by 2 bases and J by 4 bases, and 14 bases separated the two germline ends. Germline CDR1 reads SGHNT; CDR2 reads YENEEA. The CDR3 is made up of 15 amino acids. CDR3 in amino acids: CASSLPRTVRETQYF. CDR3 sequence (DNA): TGTGCCAGCAGCTTACCTAGGACAGTGAGAGAGACCCAGTACTTC.

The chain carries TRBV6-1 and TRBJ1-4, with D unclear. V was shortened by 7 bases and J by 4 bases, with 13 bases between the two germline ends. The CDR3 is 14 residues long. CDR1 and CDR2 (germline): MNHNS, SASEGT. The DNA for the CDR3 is TGTGCCAGCAACCCCGACCCTCATAATGAAAAACTGTTTTTT. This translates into CASNPDPHNEKLFF.

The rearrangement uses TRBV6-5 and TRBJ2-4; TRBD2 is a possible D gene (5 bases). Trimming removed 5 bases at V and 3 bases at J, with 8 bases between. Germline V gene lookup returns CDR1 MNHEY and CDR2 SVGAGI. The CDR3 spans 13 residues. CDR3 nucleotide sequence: TGTGCCAGCAGTGGACTGGTCAAAAACATTCAGTACTTC. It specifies CASSGLVKNIQYF.

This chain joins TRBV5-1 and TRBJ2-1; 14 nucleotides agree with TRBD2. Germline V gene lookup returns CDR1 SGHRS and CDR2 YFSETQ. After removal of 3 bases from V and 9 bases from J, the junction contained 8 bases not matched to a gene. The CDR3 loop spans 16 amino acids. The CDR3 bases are TGCGCCAGCAGCTGGACTAGCGGGGGGTCGGGTGGTGAGCAGTTCTTC. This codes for CASSWTSGGSGGEQFF.

In nucleotides, the CDR3 is TGTGCCAGCTCACCACTACAGGGCTCTGGCTACACCTTC. Encoded protein: CASSPLQGSGYTF. This chain joins TRBV18 and TRBJ1-2, with D perhaps TRBD1 (6 bases). V shed 1 base and J shed 7 bases, with 10 bases lying between them. The germline V gene encodes CDR1 KGHSH and CDR2 LQKENI. This CDR3 is built from 13 residues. Using reference TRBV18 and TRBJ1-2 for the parts outside the CDR3, the full variable domain is NAGVMQNPRHLVRRRGQEARLRCSPMKGHSHVYWYRQLPEEGLKFMVYLQKENIIDESGMPKERFSAEFPKEGPSILRIQQVVRGDSAAYFCASSPLQGSGYTFGSGTRLTVV.

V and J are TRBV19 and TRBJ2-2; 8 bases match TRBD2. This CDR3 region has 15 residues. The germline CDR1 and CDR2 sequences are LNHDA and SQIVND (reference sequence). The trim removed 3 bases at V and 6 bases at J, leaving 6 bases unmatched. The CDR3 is CASSISSGGAGELFF. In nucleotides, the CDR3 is TGTGCCAGTAGTATCTCCAGCGGGGGTGCCGGGGAGCTGTTTTTT.

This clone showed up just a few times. CDR3 in DNA: TGTGCCACCAGCCTGACAGGGCTCTACGAGCAGTACTTC. Translated: CATSLTGLYEQYF. The rearrangement uses TRBV2 and TRBJ2-7; 7 positions match TRBD1. V lost 10 bases to trimming and J lost 3 bases; unmatched junction nucleotides: 9. In germline, CDR1 is SNHLY, CDR2 FYNNEI. The CDR3 loop spans 13 amino acids.

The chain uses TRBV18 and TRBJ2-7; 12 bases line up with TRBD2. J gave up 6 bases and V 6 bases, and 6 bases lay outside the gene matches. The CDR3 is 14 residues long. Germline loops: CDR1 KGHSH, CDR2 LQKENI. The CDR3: CASSSSGGATEQYF. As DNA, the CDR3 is TGTGCCAGCTCTTCTAGCGGGGGGGCAACCGAGCAGTACTTC.

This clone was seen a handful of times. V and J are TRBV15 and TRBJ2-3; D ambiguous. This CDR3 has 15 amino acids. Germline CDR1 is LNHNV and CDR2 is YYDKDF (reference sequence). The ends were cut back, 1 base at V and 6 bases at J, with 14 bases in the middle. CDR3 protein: CATSRGLQLQDTQYF. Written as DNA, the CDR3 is TGTGCCACCAGCAGAGGACTGCAACTACAGGATACGCAGTATTTT.

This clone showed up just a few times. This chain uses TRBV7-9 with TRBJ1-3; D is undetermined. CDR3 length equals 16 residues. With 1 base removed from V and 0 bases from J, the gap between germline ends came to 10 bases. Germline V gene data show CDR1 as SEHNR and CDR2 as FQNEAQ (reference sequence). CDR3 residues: CASSLVASSSGNTIYF. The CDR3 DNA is TGTGCCAGCAGCTTAGTAGCGTCGAGCTCTGGAAACACCATATATTTT.

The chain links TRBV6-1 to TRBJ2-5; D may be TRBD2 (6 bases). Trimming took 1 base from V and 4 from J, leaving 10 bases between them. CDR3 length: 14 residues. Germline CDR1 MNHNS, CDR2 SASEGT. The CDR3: CASSEVGGVETQYF. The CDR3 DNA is TGTGCCAGCAGTGAAGTCGGAGGGGTAGAGACCCAGTACTTC.

The CDR3 spells CASSPSGGTDTQYF. The CDR3 nucleotides are TGTGCCAGCAGCCCCTCGGGCGGCACAGATACGCAGTATTTT. The rearrangement uses TRBV7-8 and TRBJ2-3, with D unresolved. The CDR3 has 14 amino acids. Germline CDR1 and CDR2: SGHVS and FQNEAQ. The V gene lost 5 bases and the J gene lost 1 base, with 10 bases spanning the gap.

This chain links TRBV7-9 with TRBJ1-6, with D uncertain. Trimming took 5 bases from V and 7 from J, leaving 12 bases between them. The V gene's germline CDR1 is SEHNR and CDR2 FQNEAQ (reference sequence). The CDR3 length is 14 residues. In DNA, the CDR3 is TGTGCCAGCAGCCCCATAACGGGGAATTCACCCCTCCACTTT. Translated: CASSPITGNSPLHF.

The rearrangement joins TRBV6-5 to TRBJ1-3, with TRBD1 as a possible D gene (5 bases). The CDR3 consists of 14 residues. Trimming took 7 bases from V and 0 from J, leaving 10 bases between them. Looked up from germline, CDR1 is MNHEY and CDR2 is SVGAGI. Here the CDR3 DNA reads TGTGCCAGCAAAAGGGGCCCCTCTGGAAACACCATATATTTT. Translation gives CASKRGPSGNTIYF.

CDR3 protein: CASSSTSGETQYF. The CDR3 coding sequence is TGTGCCAGCAGTTCCACTTCGGGCGAGACCCAGTACTTC. The rearrangement uses TRBV6-6 and TRBJ2-5; D is unresolved. The ends were cut back, 4 bases at V and 5 bases at J, with 11 bases in the middle. Germline CDR1 reads MNHNY; CDR2 reads SVGAGI (reference sequence). The CDR3 has 13 residues.

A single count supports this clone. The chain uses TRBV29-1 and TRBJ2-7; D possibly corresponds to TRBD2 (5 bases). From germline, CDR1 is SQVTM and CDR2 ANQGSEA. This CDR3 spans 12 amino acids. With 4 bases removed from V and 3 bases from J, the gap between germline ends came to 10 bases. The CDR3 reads CSVADFNYEQYF. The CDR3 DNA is TGCAGCGTTGCGGACTTCAACTACGAGCAGTACTTC.

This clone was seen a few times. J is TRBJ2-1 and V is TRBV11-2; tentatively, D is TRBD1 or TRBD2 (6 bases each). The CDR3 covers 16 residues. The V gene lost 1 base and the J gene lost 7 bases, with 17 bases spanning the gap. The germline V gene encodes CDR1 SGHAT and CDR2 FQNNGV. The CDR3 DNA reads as TGTGCCAGCAGCTTAGGTCTTGGGGGGCGACCGAATGAGCAGTTCTTC. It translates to CASSLGLGGRPNEQFF.

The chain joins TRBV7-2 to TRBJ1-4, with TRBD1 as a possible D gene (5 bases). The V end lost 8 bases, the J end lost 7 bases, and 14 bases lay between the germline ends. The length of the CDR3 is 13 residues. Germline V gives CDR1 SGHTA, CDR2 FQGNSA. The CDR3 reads CASSGARLEKLFF. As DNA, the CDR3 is TGTGCCAGCTCTGGGGCACGTCTTGAAAAACTGTTTTTT.

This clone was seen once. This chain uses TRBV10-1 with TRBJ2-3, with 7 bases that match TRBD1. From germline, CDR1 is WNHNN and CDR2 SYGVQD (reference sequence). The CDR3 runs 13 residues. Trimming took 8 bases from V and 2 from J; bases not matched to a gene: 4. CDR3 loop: CASGDRPTDTQYF. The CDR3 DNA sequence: TGCGCCAGCGGGGACAGACCCACAGATACGCAGTATTTT.

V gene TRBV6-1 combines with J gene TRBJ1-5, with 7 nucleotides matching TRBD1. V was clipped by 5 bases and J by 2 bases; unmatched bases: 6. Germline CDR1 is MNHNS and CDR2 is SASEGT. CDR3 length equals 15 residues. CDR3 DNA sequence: TGTGCCAGCAGTCGACAGGGTTTCGGCAATCAGCCCCAGCATTTT. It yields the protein CASSRQGFGNQPQHF.

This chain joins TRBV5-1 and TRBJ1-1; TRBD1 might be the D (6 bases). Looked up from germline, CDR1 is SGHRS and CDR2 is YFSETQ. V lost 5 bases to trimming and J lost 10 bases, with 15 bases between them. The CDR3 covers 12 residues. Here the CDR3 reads CASRDLQGSAFF. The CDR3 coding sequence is TGCGCCAGCAGGGACCTACAGGGATCAGCTTTCTTT.

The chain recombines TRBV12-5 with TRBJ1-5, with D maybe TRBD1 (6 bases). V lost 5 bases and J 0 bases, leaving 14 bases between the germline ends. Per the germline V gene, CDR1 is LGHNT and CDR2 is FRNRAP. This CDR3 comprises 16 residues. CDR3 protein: CASGPNRAYSNQPQHF. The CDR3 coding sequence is TGTGCTAGTGGTCCAAACAGGGCTTATAGCAATCAGCCCCAGCATTTT.

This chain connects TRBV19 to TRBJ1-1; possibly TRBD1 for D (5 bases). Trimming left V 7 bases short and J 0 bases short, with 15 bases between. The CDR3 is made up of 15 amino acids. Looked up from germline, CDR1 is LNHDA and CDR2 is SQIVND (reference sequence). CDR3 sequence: CASTENRGVNTEAFF. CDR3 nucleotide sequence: TGTGCCAGTACCGAAAACCGAGGGGTGAACACTGAAGCTTTCTTT.